This T cell receptor (beta chain) derives from a study of shared clonotypes between healthy human individuals. Background on the study: The study used three CD4 naive, three CD4 memory, two CD8 naive and one CD8 memory plate per donor. Study-wide findings and caveats: It was the few donors that limited the genetic and exposure-history diversity represented.

Deep level was the assay's run setting. Clones were sequenced by immunoSEQ multiplex PCR, and TCRdb holds only the in-frame ones, with some missing. The sample lists some 1.1 million clones, roughly 80% occurring once. For this clone: The antigen is undetermined.

V lost 6 bases, J lost 0 bases, and 22 bases lay in between. CDR3 length: 18 residues. The germline CDR1 and CDR2 sequences are MDHEN and SYDVKM. The material sequenced was memory CD4+ T cells from PBMCs. Subset reported: CD45RA-negative fraction. The gene calls are TRBV28 and TRBJ2-3; tentatively, D is TRBD2 (6 bases). The origin of this receptor is a man between 18 and 29 years old in good health. Some clones in this sample may be carry-over from other donors' samples. The CDR3 sequence: CASRSLPGLARSTDTQYF. For the CDR3, the DNA is TGTGCCAGCAGAAGCCTACCCGGTCTAGCGCGTAGCACAGATACGCAGTATTTT.